The next 26 T cell receptor beta chains were all read from a single sample in a study of blood T cells in healthy people across ages. Using a J-beta primer mix together with a sample-barcoded 5' primer, a second PCR was run for roughly 6 to 11 cycles. From the 5' RACE reads, TCRdb called clonotypes with MiXCR, one entry per CDR3 protein. The sample consists of around 1,000,000 distinct CDR3 sequences, under 40% of them appearing once. The sequenced sample was blood. The source of these receptors is a man aged 18 to 35 in good health.

This clonotype turned up a few times. The J gene is TRBJ2-3, the V gene TRBV4-3; 10 bases fit TRBD2. The length of the CDR3 is 16 residues. Germline V CDR1 and CDR2: LGHNA, YSLEER. The J segment lost 5 bases and the V segment lost 5 bases, leaving 10 bases of the junction unmatched. The CDR3 reads CASSMLAGGPRDTQYF. The CDR3 DNA follows: TGCGCCAGCAGCATGTTAGCGGGGGGCCCCAGAGATACGCAGTATTTT.

This clonotype was picked up many times. The rearrangement joins TRBV7-9 to TRBJ2-7; possible D gene TRBD1, 6 bases. Between the trimmed V and J ends, which lost 5 bases and 5 bases, there was a span of 10 bases. Germline V gene lookup returns CDR1 SEHNR and CDR2 FQNEAQ (reference sequence). The length of the CDR3 is 12 residues. CDR3 DNA: TGTGCCAGCAGCCGAAGGGACAACGAGCAGTACTTC. Its protein product is CASSRRDNEQYF.

V gene TRBV12-3 or TRBV12-4 combines with J gene TRBJ1-5; D unresolved. Deletions cut 6 bases from V and 3 bases from J, with 6 bases between. This CDR3 spans 12 amino acids. The CDR3 sequence: CASRTPNQPQHF. CDR3 in DNA: TGTGCCAGCAGGACACCCAATCAGCCCCAGCATTTT.

This chain connects TRBV2 to TRBJ2-3, with D hard to call. The length of the CDR3 is 11 residues. V lost 3 bases and J lost 10, with 8 bases in between. Per germline, CDR1 SNHLY and CDR2 FYNNEI. CDR3 loop: CASSEAYSQYF. The DNA of the CDR3 is TGTGCCAGCAGTGAGGCCTACTCGCAGTATTTT.

The genes are TRBV29-1 and TRBJ1-3, with D possibly TRBD1 on 5 matching bases. This CDR3 contains 14 residues. V was clipped by 6 bases and J by 2 bases, with 14 bases between them. Germline V lookup: CDR1 SQVTM, CDR2 ANQGSEA. CDR3 loop: CSVMGRQTGNTIYF. DNA of the CDR3: TGCAGCGTCATGGGACGCCAAACTGGAAACACCATATATTTT.

On this clonotype: At one end the junction does not follow the germline gene, possibly because of a read error. The chain couples TRBV12-3 or TRBV12-4 to TRBJ1-3; 7 nucleotides match TRBD1. The CDR3 totals 14 residues. The chain's CDR3 is CASSLGQAGNTIYF. The CDR3 DNA follows: TGTGCCAGCAGCCTTGGACAGGCTGGGAACACCATATATTTT.

The chain links TRBV27 to TRBJ2-3; 7 bases align to TRBD1. Germline loops: CDR1 MNHEY, CDR2 SMNVEV (reference sequence). Germline trimming cut 6 bases from V and 8 bases from J; bases unmatched to any gene: 14. The CDR3 has 15 amino acids. The CDR3 loop reads CASSPGDRECRTQYF. Here the CDR3 DNA reads TGTGCCAGCAGCCCTGGGGACAGAGAATGTCGTACGCAGTATTTT.

This clonotype was counted only a few times. The chain recombines TRBV5-5 with TRBJ1-4, with D uncertain. The V end lost 1 base, the J end lost 6 bases, and 13 bases lay between the germline ends. Germline CDR1 is SGHKS and CDR2 is YYEKEE (reference sequence). There are 15 residues in the CDR3. The CDR3 sequence is CASSLSGQHHEKLFF. In DNA, the CDR3 is TGTGCCAGCAGCTTGTCTGGGCAGCACCATGAAAAACTGTTTTTT.

This clonotype was counted ten times or more. The chain employs TRBV29-1 and TRBJ2-7; TRBD1 agrees at 7 bases. The DNA end is a closer match to TRBJ2-5, so the J assignment may be wrong. Looked up from germline, CDR1 is SQVTM and CDR2 is ANQGSEA. The CDR3 sequence is 12 residues long. The CDR3, as DNA: TGCAGCGCTAGACAGGGAGATTTGACCCAGTACTTC. This encodes CSARQGDLTQYF.

This chain joins TRBV11-2 and TRBJ2-2; TRBD2 matches at 7 bases. CDR1 SGHAT and CDR2 FQNNGV come from the germline V gene. The CDR3 has 21 amino acids. Trimming cost V 5 bases and J 0 bases; bases outside gene matches: 21. The CDR3 sequence: CASSRGLPGLKQFTNTGELFF. The CDR3 DNA sequence: TGTGCCAGCAGCCGCGGTCTTCCGGGACTAAAGCAATTCACGAACACCGGGGAGCTGTTTTTT.

The chain recombines TRBV2 with TRBJ2-3; maybe TRBD1 (6 bases). The V gene's germline CDR1 is SNHLY and CDR2 FYNNEI. Trimming cost V 7 bases and J 0 bases, with 17 bases left between them. CDR3 size: 16 residues. This chain's CDR3 is CASTRLTGRSTDTQYF. CDR3 sequence (DNA): TGTGCCAGCACGCGATTGACAGGAAGAAGCACAGATACGCAGTATTTT.

This clonotype was observed a few times. The CDR3, as DNA: TGCAGCGTTGAGTACCCGGGGAGAAGAGGCTACAATGAGCAGTTCTTC. Translation: CSVEYPGRRGYNEQFF. This chain joins TRBV29-1 and TRBJ2-1; possible D gene TRBD2, 5 bases. With 3 bases removed from V and 3 bases from J, the gap between germline ends came to 18 bases. The CDR3 runs to 16 residues. The germline V gene has CDR1 SQVTM and CDR2 ANQGSEA.

A note on this clonotype: One junction end disagrees with the germline gene, perhaps due to a read error. The chain employs TRBV11-2 and TRBJ2-1; 7 nucleotides match TRBD2. CDR1 and CDR2 (germline): SGHAT, FQNNGV. CDR3 length: 16 residues. The CDR3 DNA reads TGTGCCAACAGCCACCGGTATACGGGGGGAAACAATGAGCAGTTCTTC. Protein: CANSHRYTGGNNEQFF.

The sample holds a few counts of this clonotype. The chain employs TRBV5-1 and TRBJ2-7; 13 positions agree with TRBD2. Germline assignment: CDR1 SGHRS and CDR2 YFSETQ. The CDR3 sequence is 15 residues long. Trimming took 4 bases from V and 4 from J; bases not matched to a gene: 5. CDR3 DNA sequence: TGCGCCAGCAGCGGGGGACTAGCGGGGAAGTACGAGCAGTACTTC. This translates into CASSGGLAGKYEQYF.

The V call is TRBV12-3 or TRBV12-4, the J call TRBJ1-3; D uncertain. Trimming shortened V by 3 bases and J by 0 bases, and 9 bases separated the two germline ends. CDR3 length: 15 residues. The CDR3 DNA is TGTGCCAGCAGTTTTCGGCGCCGCTCTGGAAACACCATATATTTT. The encoded protein is CASSFRRRSGNTIYF.

This clonotype was seen a handful of times. The rearrangement uses TRBV12-3 or TRBV12-4 and TRBJ2-1, with D hard to call. Trimming took 8 bases from V and 8 from J, leaving 13 bases between them. There are 12 residues in the CDR3. This CDR3 is CASGPDGHEQFF. The CDR3 region has the DNA TGTGCCAGCGGACCTGACGGCCATGAGCAGTTCTTC.

The rearrangement joins TRBV27 to TRBJ2-1, with 12 nucleotides matching TRBD2. J lost 1 base, V lost 6 bases, and 7 bases had no gene match. CDR1 is MNHEY, CDR2 SMNVEV, per germline (reference sequence). This CDR3 comprises 17 residues. For the CDR3, the DNA is TGTGCCAGCAGATCCTTCCTAGCGGGGGGGTCCTACAATGAGCAGTTCTTC. Protein sequence: CASRSFLAGGSYNEQFF.

This clonotype has at least ten counts. The genes are TRBV7-2 and TRBJ2-1; D gene uncertain. The germline gives CDR1 SGHTA, CDR2 FQGNSA. V lost 4 bases to trimming and J lost 5 bases, with 9 bases between them. The length of the CDR3 is 13 residues. CDR3 region: CASSSTWDNEQFF. The CDR3 nucleotides read TGTGCCAGCAGCTCGACCTGGGACAATGAGCAGTTCTTC. Together with reference TRBV7-2 and TRBJ2-1, the CDR3 gives the full variable domain: GAGVSQSPSNKVTEKGKDVELRCDPISGHTALYWYRQSLGQGLEFLIYFQGNSAPDKSGLPSDRFSAERTGGSVSTLTIQRTQQEDSAVYLCASSSTWDNEQFFGPGTRLTVL.

The chain links TRBV27 to TRBJ2-2; TRBD1 might be the D (5 bases). V lost 5 bases, J lost 2 bases, and 18 bases lay in between. CDR3 length: 17 amino acids. Germline CDR1 is MNHEY and CDR2 is SMNVEV (reference sequence). The CDR3 protein is CASSPSILDRNTGELFF. CDR3 in DNA: TGTGCCAGCAGTCCATCCATCCTCGACAGAAACACCGGGGAGCTGTTTTTT.

The chain uses TRBV4-3 and TRBJ1-2; D remains unclear. Trimming pared 0 bases from V and 1 base from J, leaving 9 bases between. The V gene's germline CDR1 is LGHNA and CDR2 YSLEER. The CDR3 has 15 residues. Here the CDR3 DNA reads TGCGCCAGCAGCCAAGAGGAATACGTTAACTATGGCTACACCTTC. It yields the protein CASSQEEYVNYGYTF.

This clonotype was found a few times. The V call is TRBV4-3, the J call TRBJ1-1; D remains unclear. The germline V gene has CDR1 LGHNA and CDR2 YSLEER. CDR3 size: 15 residues. Trimming removed 0 bases at V and 0 bases at J, with 8 bases between. The CDR3 sequence: CASSQDPEMNTEAFF. The CDR3 DNA reads as TGCGCCAGCAGCCAAGATCCAGAGATGAACACTGAAGCTTTCTTT.

This chain's CDR3 is CASSRASGNTIYF. As DNA, the CDR3 is TGTGCCAGCAGTCGAGCTTCTGGAAACACCATATATTTT. The chain has TRBV12-3 or TRBV12-4 and TRBJ1-3; D ambiguous. The length of the CDR3 is 13 residues. Between the trimmed V and J ends, which lost 5 bases and 1 base, there was a span of 6 bases.

This clonotype was seen only a few times. This chain links TRBV4-1 with TRBJ2-4, with D tentatively TRBD1 (5 bases). Germline values: CDR1 MGHRA, CDR2 YSYEKL. The ends were cut back, 3 bases at V and 0 bases at J, with 18 bases in the middle. The CDR3 has 18 residues. The CDR3 region has the DNA TGCGCCAGCAGCCAGATTGGTCGACAGCCCTTAGCCAAAAACATTCAGTACTTC. Translating it yields CASSQIGRQPLAKNIQYF.

V gene TRBV6-5 combines with J gene TRBJ1-1; TRBD1 might be the D (5 bases). Germline loops: CDR1 MNHEY, CDR2 SVGAGI. This CDR3 spans 14 amino acids. V dropped 7 bases and J dropped 5 bases, with 17 bases sitting between them. The CDR3 DNA follows: TGTGCCAGCAATCCGGACACCGAGGGGACTGAAGCTTTCTTT. The encoded protein is CASNPDTEGTEAFF.

This clonotype was counted between two and nine times. The chain carries TRBV7-9 and TRBJ1-2; D uncertain. Germline CDR1 is SEHNR and CDR2 is FQNEAQ (reference sequence). The CDR3 spans 13 residues. Trimming shortened V by 5 bases and J by 1 base, and 8 bases separated the two germline ends. The CDR3 loop is CASSPPHNYGYTF. The CDR3 DNA reads TGTGCCAGCAGCCCTCCCCATAACTATGGCTACACCTTC. Together with reference TRBV7-9 and TRBJ1-2, the CDR3 gives the full variable domain: DTGVSQNPRHKITKRGQNVTFRCDPISEHNRLYWYRQTLGQGPEFLTYFQNEAQLEKSRLLSDRFSAERPKGSFSTLEIQRTEQGDSAMYLCASSPPHNYGYTFGSGTRLTVV.

This clonotype has only a few counts. This chain links TRBV7-2 with TRBJ2-1, with TRBD2 matching 8 bases. In germline, CDR1 is SGHTA, CDR2 FQGNSA. The CDR3 sequence is 15 residues long. The V and J ends lost 5 bases and 10 bases, in that order; junction bases with no gene match: 13. The CDR3 region is CASSPRTSRIWEQFF. The CDR3 DNA reads as TGTGCCAGCAGCCCTCGGACTAGCAGGATCTGGGAGCAGTTCTTC.